This TCR beta chain was sequenced during a study of immune heterogeneity within non-small cell lung tumors. The CDR3 sequence is 11 residues long. Germline V gene sequence: CDR1 SGDLS, CDR2 YYNGEE. Of note for this clonotype: Relative to the germline gene, one junction end is altered; a read error may explain this.

It was a multiplex PCR that amplified TCR beta CDR3, with 32 V and 13 J primers. TCRdb called the multiplex PCR reads again in MiXCR, with one record for every CDR3 protein. The sample consists of just over 3,500 distinct CDR3 sequences, under 30% of them appearing once. At 600 ng per sample, bulk tumor genomic DNA provided the template. Several biopsies per primary tumor, spaced far apart, were taken during surgery. Undergoing curative surgery were patients whose non-small cell lung cancer was untreated and newly diagnosed. Sequencing used lung tumor tissue. This rearrangement joins TRBV9 to TRBJ2-1; D is unresolved. This sequence was found in a man in his sixties with non-small cell lung cancer. CDR3 loop: CAGSVTSEQFF. The DNA of the CDR3 is TGTGCCGGCAGCGTTACCAGTGAGCAGTTCTTC.